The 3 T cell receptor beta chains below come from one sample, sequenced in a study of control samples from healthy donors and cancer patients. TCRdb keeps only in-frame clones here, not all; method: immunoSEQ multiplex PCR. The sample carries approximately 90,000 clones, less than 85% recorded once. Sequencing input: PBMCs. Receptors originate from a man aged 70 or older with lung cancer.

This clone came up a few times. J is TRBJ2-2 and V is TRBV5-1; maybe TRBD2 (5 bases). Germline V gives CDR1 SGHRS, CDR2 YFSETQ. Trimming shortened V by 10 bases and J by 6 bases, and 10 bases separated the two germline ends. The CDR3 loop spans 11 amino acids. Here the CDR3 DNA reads TGCGCCCCCCCGGAGGCCGGGGAGCTGTTTTTT. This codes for CAPPEAGELFF.

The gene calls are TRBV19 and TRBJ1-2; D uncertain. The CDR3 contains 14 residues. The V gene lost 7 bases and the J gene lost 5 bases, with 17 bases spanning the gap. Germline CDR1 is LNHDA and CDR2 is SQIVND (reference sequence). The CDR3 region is CASTSRVFRYGYTF. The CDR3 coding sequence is TGTGCCAGTACCTCCCGGGTGTTTCGGTATGGCTACACCTTC.

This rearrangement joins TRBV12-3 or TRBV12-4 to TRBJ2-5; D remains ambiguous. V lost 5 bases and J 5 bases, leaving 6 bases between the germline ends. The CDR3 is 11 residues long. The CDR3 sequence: CASSQRETQYF. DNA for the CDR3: TGTGCCAGCAGTCAACGGGAGACCCAGTACTTC.